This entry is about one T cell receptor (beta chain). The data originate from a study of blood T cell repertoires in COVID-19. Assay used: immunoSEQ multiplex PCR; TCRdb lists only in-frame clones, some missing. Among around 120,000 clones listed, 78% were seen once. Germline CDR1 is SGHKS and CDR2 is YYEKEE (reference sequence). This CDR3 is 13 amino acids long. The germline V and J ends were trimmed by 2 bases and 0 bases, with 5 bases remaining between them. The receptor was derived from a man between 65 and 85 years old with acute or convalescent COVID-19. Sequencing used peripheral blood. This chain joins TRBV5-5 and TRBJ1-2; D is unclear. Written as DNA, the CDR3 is TGTGCCAGCAGCTTTCGGGCTAACTATGGCTACACCTTC. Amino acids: CASSFRANYGYTF. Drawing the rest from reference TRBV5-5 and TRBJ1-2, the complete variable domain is DAGVTQSPTHLIKTRGQQVTLRCSPISGHKSVSWYQQVLGQGPQFIFQYYEKEERGRGNFPDRFSARQFPNYSSELNVNALLLGDSALYLCASSFRANYGYTFGSGTRLTVV.